This TCR beta chain originates from a study of cytomegalovirus exposure and HLA in healthy donors. V trimming: 5 bases; J trimming: 7 bases; junction bases outside the gene matches: 16. The V gene's germline CDR1 is SGHAT and CDR2 FQNNGV. CDR3 length: 16 residues. The study's findings and limits: Earlier results showed most TCR beta V segments being productive about 90% or about 30% of the time. It was reported that TCR beta sequences correctly inferred the HLA-A and HLA-B alleles for most subjects. Specificity of a few CMV-associated chains for CMV antigens was verified in vitro.

On this clone: Its antigen is as yet unknown.

It was with 60 Vbeta and 13 Jbeta primers that the PCR ran. The method was immunoSEQ multiplex PCR; TCRdb's version includes in-frame clones alone and lacks a portion of them. The data hold roughly 240,000 clones, with approximately 78% observed a single time. This sequence was found in a boy aged 5-17 years in good health and CMV-seronegative. The chain uses TRBV11-2 and TRBJ1-2; 7 bases fit TRBD1. Sequenced material: PBMCs. The DNA of the CDR3 is TGTGCCAGCAGCCCCAGGACAGGCCAACCGATAATTGGCTACACCTTC. Translated, it gives CASSPRTGQPIIGYTF.